The clone carrying this T cell receptor beta chain was seen once. Its antigen is still unknown. The sample belongs to a study of OX40 agonist ivuxolimab in advanced cancers. Study context: At 0.01 to 10 mg/kg, ivuxolimab was administered intravenously to patients every 2 weeks. Earlier anti-PD-1, anti-PD-L1 or anti-CTLA-4 therapy was permitted; 30% to 50% had received some. Broader study findings: Antigen specificity of clonally expanded peripheral T cells was not established.

Sampled blood was obtained at baseline, cycle 4 day 1, and cycle 7 day 1. Data came from immunoSEQ multiplex PCR; TCRdb stores just in-frame clones and leaves some out. The data show 60,000 or so clones, with around 92% seen just once and approximately 19% held by the top ten. With 0 bases removed from V and 4 bases from J, the gap between germline ends came to 1 base. Germline V lookup: CDR1 LGHNA, CDR2 YSLEER. CDR3 length equals 12 residues. The clonotype was recovered from an adult with an advanced solid tumor such as melanoma, head and neck, liver or kidney cancer. Sequencing used CD4+ or CD8+ T cells sorted from blood, obtained in a trial of the OX40 agonist ivuxolimab. V and J are TRBV4-3 and TRBJ2-1; no firm D call. The CDR3 protein is CASSQEYNEQFF. DNA for the CDR3: TGCGCCAGCAGCCAAGAATACAATGAGCAGTTCTTC.